These 29 T cell receptor beta chains were all obtained from the same sample, sequenced in a study of cytomegalovirus exposure and HLA in healthy donors. Primers for the PCR totalled 60 Vbeta and 13 Jbeta. The repertoire was sequenced with immunoSEQ multiplex PCR; TCRdb's copy has only in-frame clones and lacks some. The sample yields about 59,000 clones, roughly 80% seen once. Sequenced input: PBMCs. All receptors come from a woman aged 40 to 50 in good health and CMV-seronegative.

The V and J genes are TRBV15 and TRBJ2-7; D is perhaps TRBD2 (5 bases). Germline assignment: CDR1 LNHNV and CDR2 YYDKDF (reference sequence). With 4 bases removed from V and 2 bases from J, the gap between germline ends came to 12 bases. The CDR3 consists of 14 residues. The DNA for the CDR3 is TGTGCCACCAGCAATTTAGCGAGGACCTACGAGCAGTACTTC. As protein: CATSNLARTYEQYF.

The rearrangement uses TRBV15 and TRBJ2-1, with 8 positions matching TRBD1. This CDR3 comprises 14 residues. V lost 5 bases and J lost 7; bases outside the gene matches: 7. CDR1 and CDR2 (germline): LNHNV, YYDKDF (reference sequence). The CDR3 DNA follows: TGTGCCACCAGCCCCGGACAGGGTGGGAATGAGCAGTTCTTC. It translates to CATSPGQGGNEQFF.

The chain combines TRBV27 with TRBJ2-7; 7 bases are a match to TRBD1. V dropped 4 bases and J dropped 2; count of bases not matched to a gene: 11. Germline V gives CDR1 MNHEY, CDR2 SMNVEV (reference sequence). The CDR3 totals 16 residues. CDR3 loop: CASSYQLRDRPYEQYF. CDR3 in DNA: TGTGCCAGCAGTTACCAATTACGGGACAGACCCTACGAGCAGTACTTC.

The J gene is TRBJ1-1, the V gene TRBV4-3; 12 nucleotides align to TRBD1. V was clipped by 0 bases and J by 6 bases; unmatched bases: 5. CDR3 length: 16 residues. In germline, CDR1 is LGHNA, CDR2 YSLEER. The CDR3 nucleotides read TGCGCCAGCAGCCAAGAAGTGGGACAGGGGGCTGCTGAAGCTTTCTTT. Translating it yields CASSQEVGQGAAEAFF.

The chain has TRBV28 and TRBJ1-2; 10 bases match TRBD1. Unmatched junction bases numbered 12, after V lost 4 bases and J lost 7 bases. Germline-derived CDR1 and CDR2 are MDHEN and SYDVKM. This CDR3 is 16 amino acids long. CDR3 protein: CASSSSPGQGFVGYTF. CDR3 coding DNA: TGTGCCAGCAGTTCCTCACCGGGACAGGGGTTTGTTGGCTACACCTTC.

The rearrangement joins TRBV28 to TRBJ1-5; 7 bases match TRBD1. The germline CDR1 and CDR2 sequences are MDHEN and SYDVKM. This CDR3 comprises 15 residues. J lost 2 bases, V lost 8 bases, and 9 bases had no gene match. The DNA of the CDR3 is TGTGCCAGCCGAGAACAGGGGAAGGGCAATCAGCCCCAGCATTTT. Its protein is CASREQGKGNQPQHF. Using reference TRBV28 and TRBJ1-5 for the parts outside the CDR3, the full variable domain is DVKVTQSSRYLVKRTGEKVFLECVQDMDHENMFWYRQDPGLGLRLIYFSYDVKMKEKGDIPEGYSVSREKKERFSLILESASTNQTSMYLCASREQGKGNQPQHFGDGTRLSIL.

V and J are TRBV28 and TRBJ1-1, with D possibly being TRBD1 (5 bases). The CDR3 runs 17 residues. Deletions cut 7 bases from V and 4 bases from J, with 25 bases between. CDR1 MDHEN and CDR2 SYDVKM come from the germline V gene. The CDR3 DNA is TGTGCCAGCACCTTGGGAGGGGCAGGTGGATTCGCCACTGAAGCTTTCTTT. Translated, it gives CASTLGGAGGFATEAFF.

The genes are TRBV4-2 and TRBJ1-4, with TRBD1 matching over 12 bases. The CDR3 length is 16 residues. Germline assignment: CDR1 LGHNA and CDR2 YNFKEQ. V trimming: 7 bases; J trimming: 7 bases; junction bases outside the gene matches: 10. The CDR3: CASTGTGGAGSEKLFF. The CDR3 nucleotides are TGTGCCAGCACCGGGACAGGGGGCGCCGGAAGTGAAAAACTGTTTTTT.

V and J are TRBV29-1 and TRBJ1-1, with 7 bases lining up with TRBD1. The CDR3 contains 17 residues. Germline CDR1 reads SQVTM; CDR2 reads ANQGSEA. Germline trimming cut 2 bases from V and 1 base from J; bases unmatched to any gene: 13. The CDR3 sequence is CSVEHNRGQSTNTEAFF. CDR3 nucleotides: TGCAGCGTTGAACACAACAGGGGACAAAGTACGAACACTGAAGCTTTCTTT. The complete variable domain, with remaining parts taken from reference TRBV29-1 and TRBJ1-1, reads SAVISQKPSRDICQRGTSLTIQCQVDSQVTMMFWYRQQPGQSLTLIATANQGSEATYESGFVIDKFPISRPNLTFSTLTVSNMSPEDSSIYLCSVEHNRGQSTNTEAFFGQGTRLTVV.

This chain joins TRBV7-9 and TRBJ2-1; D remains ambiguous. V was trimmed by 9 bases and J by 1 base, leaving 13 bases between them. Per germline, CDR1 SEHNR and CDR2 FQNEAQ (reference sequence). This CDR3 has 14 amino acids. The CDR3 DNA reads as TGTGCCAGTCTGAAGTGGCCTTCCTACAATGAGCAGTTCTTC. It codes for CASLKWPSYNEQFF.

V usage is TRBV4-1 and J usage is TRBJ1-5, with 7 bases lining up with TRBD1. This CDR3 has 18 amino acids. The J segment lost 0 bases and the V segment lost 0 bases, leaving 8 bases of the junction unmatched. Germline values: CDR1 MGHRA, CDR2 YSYEKL. CDR3 sequence (DNA): TGCGCCAGCAGCCAAGATCGAGGGGGCGCCTATAGCAATCAGCCCCAGCATTTT. Residues: CASSQDRGGAYSNQPQHF.

This rearrangement joins TRBV5-6 to TRBJ2-1; 13 positions agree with TRBD2. V lost 4 bases, J lost 8 bases, and 9 bases stayed unmatched. The CDR3 covers 16 residues. CDR1 and CDR2 (germline): SGHDT, YYEEEE. The CDR3 nucleotides read TGTGCCAGCAGCCCCACTGTGGGACTAGCGGGATATGAGCAGTTCTTC. Encoded protein: CASSPTVGLAGYEQFF.

The chain has TRBV14 and TRBJ1-5; 7 nucleotides line up with TRBD1. The CDR3 covers 18 residues. CDR1 is SGHDN, CDR2 FVKESK, per germline. The V segment lost 2 bases and the J segment 6 bases; nucleotides outside the gene matches: 16. The CDR3 DNA follows: TGTGCCAGCAGCCAACTTAACCGGGAGAGGGGGCGCGGTCAGCCCCAGCATTTT. Translating it yields CASSQLNRERGRGQPQHF.

This chain joins TRBV5-1 and TRBJ2-2; 7 bases line up with TRBD1. The CDR3 totals 15 residues. V dropped 2 bases and J dropped 3; count of bases not matched to a gene: 4. The germline gives CDR1 SGHRS, CDR2 YFSETQ. The CDR3: CASSFGDRHTGELFF. The CDR3 DNA reads TGCGCCAGCAGCTTTGGGGACAGACACACCGGGGAGCTGTTTTTT.

The V gene is TRBV5-8, the J gene TRBJ1-2, with 9 nucleotides matching TRBD1. V lost 0 bases to trimming and J lost 11 bases; unmatched junction nucleotides: 14. Germline V gene lookup returns CDR1 SGHTS and CDR2 YDEGEE. There are 16 residues in the CDR3. CDR3 loop: CASSLGTGGSLSGYTF. For the CDR3, the DNA is TGTGCCAGCAGCTTGGGTACAGGGGGCTCCCTGTCGGGGTACACCTTC.

This chain connects TRBV4-3 to TRBJ2-7; 8 nucleotides align to TRBD2. In germline, CDR1 is LGHNA, CDR2 YSLEER. This CDR3 is built from 19 residues. The junction had 16 bases not matched to a gene; V was cut back by 0 bases and J by 3 bases. The CDR3 coding sequence is TGCGCCAGCAGCCAAGATCTAAGTCCCCCCGGGACTAGTTACTACGAGCAGTACTTC. Residues: CASSQDLSPPGTSYYEQYF.

J is TRBJ1-1 and V is TRBV28; maybe TRBD1 (6 bases). The CDR3 has 14 amino acids. V gave up 4 bases and J gave up 0 bases, with 9 bases separating them. CDR1 and CDR2 from the germline V gene are MDHEN and SYDVKM. The CDR3 is CASSSDSVNTEAFF. CDR3 bases: TGTGCCAGCAGTTCGGACAGTGTGAACACTGAAGCTTTCTTT.

This clone appeared a single time. V and J are TRBV28 and TRBJ1-5; D gene unclear. With 6 bases removed from V and 5 bases from J, the gap between germline ends came to 17 bases. In germline, CDR1 is MDHEN, CDR2 SYDVKM. The CDR3 is made up of 15 amino acids. The CDR3 DNA reads as TGTGCCAGCAGCTTCCAGTCCAGAGGGCATCAGCCCCAGCATTTT. Its translation: CASSFQSRGHQPQHF.

The chain is built from TRBV2 and TRBJ2-7, with 7 bases aligning to TRBD2. This CDR3 contains 15 residues. J gave up 1 base and V 6 bases, and 9 bases lay outside the gene matches. Looked up from germline, CDR1 is SNHLY and CDR2 is FYNNEI. CDR3 loop: CASRIVASGSYEQYF. In nucleotides, the CDR3 is TGTGCCAGCAGAATTGTTGCTAGCGGATCCTACGAGCAGTACTTC.

This chain uses TRBV19 with TRBJ2-7, with no clear D. V was shortened by 3 bases and J by 2 bases, with 20 bases between the two germline ends. This CDR3 is 17 amino acids long. Germline loops: CDR1 LNHDA, CDR2 SQIVND (reference sequence). The chain's CDR3 is CASSMTALSGTTYEQYF. Here the CDR3 DNA reads TGTGCCAGTAGTATGACGGCTCTCTCTGGAACTACCTACGAGCAGTACTTC.

The CDR3 DNA is TGTGCCAGCAGCTTGGGACAGGGTTACAATGAGCAGTTCTTC. It codes for CASSLGQGYNEQFF. The V gene is TRBV7-3, the J gene TRBJ2-1, with 9 bases that match TRBD1. Germline V lookup: CDR1 SGHTA, CDR2 FQGTGA. V was clipped by 3 bases and J by 4 bases; unmatched bases: 1. This CDR3 region has 14 residues.

V gene TRBV4-1 combines with J gene TRBJ2-7, with D uncertain. Trimming removed 0 bases from V and 1 base from J, with 7 bases in between. Germline V CDR1 and CDR2: MGHRA, YSYEKL. There are 14 residues in the CDR3. The DNA for the CDR3 is TGCGCCAGCAGCCAAGATCCAGGATCCTACGAGCAGTACTTC. Residues: CASSQDPGSYEQYF.

This chain links TRBV4-1 with TRBJ1-1; D is undetermined. V dropped 7 bases and J dropped 0 bases, with 9 bases sitting between them. CDR3 size: 13 residues. Germline lookup yields CDR1 MGHRA and CDR2 YSYEKL. The CDR3 region is CASTTHLNTEAFF. The DNA for the CDR3 is TGCGCCAGCACCACACACCTGAACACTGAAGCTTTCTTT.

This chain connects TRBV9 to TRBJ2-7; D might be TRBD2 (6 bases). Trimming removed 0 bases at V and 6 bases at J, with 13 bases between. The CDR3 has 14 amino acids. Germline V CDR1 and CDR2: SGDLS, YYNGEE. CDR3 sequence (DNA): TGTGCCAGCAGCGTAGTAGCGGAAAATACCGAGCAGTACTTC. This translates into CASSVVAENTEQYF.

The V and J genes are TRBV29-1 and TRBJ2-3, with D perhaps matching TRBD2 (6 bases). The CDR3 covers 14 residues. V was clipped by 6 bases and J by 4 bases, with 17 bases between them. Germline values: CDR1 SQVTM, CDR2 ANQGSEA. The CDR3 bases are TGCAGCGTGGGAATCGGGAGTGGCCCAGATACGCAGTATTTT. Its protein is CSVGIGSGPDTQYF.

This clone was observed a single time. The gene calls are TRBV7-8 and TRBJ2-7; a weak D match, TRBD2 (6 bases). The V and J ends lost 0 bases and 1 base respectively, with 19 bases between them. The CDR3 loop spans 18 amino acids. Looked up from germline, CDR1 is SGHVS and CDR2 is FQNEAQ. The CDR3 bases are TGTGCCAGCAGCTTAGCCGCCGGCCTTGGGGAGGTGTCCTACGAGCAGTACTTC. Encoded protein: CASSLAAGLGEVSYEQYF.

The V and J genes are TRBV5-6 and TRBJ2-2; D possibly corresponds to TRBD2 (7 bases). Per the germline V gene, CDR1 is SGHDT and CDR2 is YYEEEE. Trimming stripped 1 base from V and 5 bases from J, with 15 bases between. The CDR3 contains 16 residues. CDR3 protein: CASSLWGAGATGELFF. CDR3 DNA sequence: TGTGCCAGCAGCTTGTGGGGTGCGGGGGCGACCGGGGAGCTGTTTTTT.

The V gene is TRBV19, the J gene TRBJ1-5, with 8 bases matching TRBD1. CDR1 is LNHDA, CDR2 SQIVND, per germline (reference sequence). The CDR3 runs to 15 residues. The trim removed 5 bases at V and 4 bases at J, leaving 7 bases unmatched. The CDR3 nucleotides are TGTGCCAGTAGTCGGGGGACAGGCGTAAATCAGCCCCAGCATTTT. As protein: CASSRGTGVNQPQHF.

This clone showed up just a few times. The J gene is TRBJ1-1, the V gene TRBV28, with 7 bases that match TRBD1. The CDR3 runs 14 residues. Losses at the gene ends were 6 bases for V and 6 bases for J; bases not matched to a gene: 10. The germline CDR1 and CDR2 sequences are MDHEN and SYDVKM. CDR3 nucleotide sequence: TGTGCCAGCAGACGCGCACAGGGGATCGCTGAAGCTTTCTTT. Its protein is CASRRAQGIAEAFF.